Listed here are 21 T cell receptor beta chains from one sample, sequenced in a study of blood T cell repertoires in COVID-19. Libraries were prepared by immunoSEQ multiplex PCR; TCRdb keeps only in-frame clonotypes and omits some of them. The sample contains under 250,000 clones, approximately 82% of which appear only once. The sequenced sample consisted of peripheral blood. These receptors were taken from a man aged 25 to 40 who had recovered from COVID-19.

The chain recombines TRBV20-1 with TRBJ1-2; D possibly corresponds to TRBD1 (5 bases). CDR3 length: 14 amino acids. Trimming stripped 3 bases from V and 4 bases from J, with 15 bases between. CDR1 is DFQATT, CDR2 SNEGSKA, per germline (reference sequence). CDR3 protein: CSASTTAGPYGYTF. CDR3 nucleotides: TGCAGTGCTAGTACAACGGCGGGGCCCTATGGCTACACCTTC.

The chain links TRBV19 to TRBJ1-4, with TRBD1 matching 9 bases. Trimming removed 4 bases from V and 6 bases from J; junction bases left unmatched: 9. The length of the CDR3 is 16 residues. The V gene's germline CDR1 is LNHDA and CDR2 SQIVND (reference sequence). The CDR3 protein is CASSTIGTGQYEKLFF. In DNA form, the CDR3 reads TGTGCCAGTAGTACGATCGGGACAGGGCAATATGAAAAACTGTTTTTT. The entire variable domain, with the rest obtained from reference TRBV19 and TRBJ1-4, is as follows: DGGITQSPKYLFRKEGQNVTLSCEQNLNHDAMYWYRQDPGQGLRLIYYSQIVNDFQKGDIAEGYSVSREKKESFPLTVTSAQKNPTAFYLCASSTIGTGQYEKLFFGSGTQLSVL.

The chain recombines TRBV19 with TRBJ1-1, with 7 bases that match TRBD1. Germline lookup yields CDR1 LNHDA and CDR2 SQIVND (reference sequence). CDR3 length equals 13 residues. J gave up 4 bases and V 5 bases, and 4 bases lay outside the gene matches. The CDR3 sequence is CASSGQAGTEAFF. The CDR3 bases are TGTGCCAGTAGTGGACAGGCGGGCACTGAAGCTTTCTTT.

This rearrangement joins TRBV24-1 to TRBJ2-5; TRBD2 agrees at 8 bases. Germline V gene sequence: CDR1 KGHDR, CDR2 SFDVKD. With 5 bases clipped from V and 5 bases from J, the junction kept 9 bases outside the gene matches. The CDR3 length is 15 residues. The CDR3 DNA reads TGTGCCACCAGTGGGGGCGGCGGGGGGACGGAGACCCAGTACTTC. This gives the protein CATSGGGGGTETQYF.

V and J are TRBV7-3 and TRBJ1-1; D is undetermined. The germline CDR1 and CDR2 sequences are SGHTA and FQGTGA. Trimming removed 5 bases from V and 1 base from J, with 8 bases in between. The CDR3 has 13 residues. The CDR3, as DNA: TGTGCCAGCAGCGATGGAGCGAACACTGAAGCTTTCTTT. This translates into CASSDGANTEAFF.

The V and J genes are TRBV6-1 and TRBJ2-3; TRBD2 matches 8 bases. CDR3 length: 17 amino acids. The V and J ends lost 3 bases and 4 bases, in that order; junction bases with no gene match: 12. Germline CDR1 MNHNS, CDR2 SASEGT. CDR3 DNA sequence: TGTGCCAGCAGTGACCTAACAGTCCCGGGACTAGCAGATACGCAGTATTTT. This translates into CASSDLTVPGLADTQYF.

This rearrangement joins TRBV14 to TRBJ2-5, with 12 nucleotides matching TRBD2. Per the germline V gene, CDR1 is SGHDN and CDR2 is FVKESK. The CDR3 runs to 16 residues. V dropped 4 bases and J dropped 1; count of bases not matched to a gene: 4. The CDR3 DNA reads TGTGCCAGCAGCCGACGACTAGCGGGGGCCCAAGAGACCCAGTACTTC. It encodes CASSRRLAGAQETQYF.

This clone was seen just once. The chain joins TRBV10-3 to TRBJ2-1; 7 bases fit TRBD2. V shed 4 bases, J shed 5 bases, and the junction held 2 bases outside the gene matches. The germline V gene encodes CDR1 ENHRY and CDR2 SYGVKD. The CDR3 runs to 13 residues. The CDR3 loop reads CAISGRGDNEQFF. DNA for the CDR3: TGTGCCATCAGTGGTCGGGGGGACAATGAGCAGTTCTTC.

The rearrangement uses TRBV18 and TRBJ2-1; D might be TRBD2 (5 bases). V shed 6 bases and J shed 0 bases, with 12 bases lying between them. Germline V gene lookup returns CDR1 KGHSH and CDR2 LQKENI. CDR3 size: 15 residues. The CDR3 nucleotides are TGTGCCAGCTCCCCCGTGGAGGACTCCTACAATGAGCAGTTCTTC. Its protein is CASSPVEDSYNEQFF. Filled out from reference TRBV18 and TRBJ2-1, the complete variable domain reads NAGVMQNPRHLVRRRGQEARLRCSPMKGHSHVYWYRQLPEEGLKFMVYLQKENIIDESGMPKERFSAEFPKEGPSILRIQQVVRGDSAAYFCASSPVEDSYNEQFFGPGTRLTVL.

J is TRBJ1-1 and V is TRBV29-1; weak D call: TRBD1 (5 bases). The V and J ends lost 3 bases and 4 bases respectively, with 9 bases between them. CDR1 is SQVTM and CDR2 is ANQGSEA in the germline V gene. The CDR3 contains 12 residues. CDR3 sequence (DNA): TGCAGCGTTGATACGGGACTCACTGAAGCTTTCTTT. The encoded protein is CSVDTGLTEAFF. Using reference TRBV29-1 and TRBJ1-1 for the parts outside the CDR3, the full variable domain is SAVISQKPSRDICQRGTSLTIQCQVDSQVTMMFWYRQQPGQSLTLIATANQGSEATYESGFVIDKFPISRPNLTFSTLTVSNMSPEDSSIYLCSVDTGLTEAFFGQGTRLTVV.

The CDR3 coding sequence is TGTGCCAGCAGGGAGACCGGGAATAATTCACCCCTCCACTTT. Amino acids: CASRETGNNSPLHF. V usage is TRBV2 and J usage is TRBJ1-6; D is unresolved. V dropped 6 bases and J dropped 5 bases, with 11 bases sitting between them. CDR3 length: 14 amino acids. The germline gives CDR1 SNHLY, CDR2 FYNNEI.

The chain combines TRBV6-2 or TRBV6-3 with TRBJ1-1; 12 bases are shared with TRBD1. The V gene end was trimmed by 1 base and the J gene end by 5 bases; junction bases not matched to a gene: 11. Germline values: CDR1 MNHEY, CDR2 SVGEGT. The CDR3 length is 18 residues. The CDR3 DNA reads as TGTGCCAGCAGTTACTTGGGGACAGGGGGCTTAAGGGGAACTGAAGCTTTCTTT. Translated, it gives CASSYLGTGGLRGTEAFF.

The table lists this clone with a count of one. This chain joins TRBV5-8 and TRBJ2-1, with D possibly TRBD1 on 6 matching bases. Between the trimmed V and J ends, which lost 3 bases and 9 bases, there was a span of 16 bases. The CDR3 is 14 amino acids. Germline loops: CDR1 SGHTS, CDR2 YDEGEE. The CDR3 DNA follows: TGTGCCAGCAGCTCTTGGGGGCAGGGCATTGAGCAGTTCTTC. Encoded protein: CASSSWGQGIEQFF.

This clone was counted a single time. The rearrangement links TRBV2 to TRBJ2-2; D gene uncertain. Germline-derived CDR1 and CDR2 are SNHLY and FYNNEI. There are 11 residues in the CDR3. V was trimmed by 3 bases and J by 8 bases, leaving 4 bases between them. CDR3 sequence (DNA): TGTGCCAGCAGTGATCCGGGGGAGCTGTTTTTT. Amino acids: CASSDPGELFF. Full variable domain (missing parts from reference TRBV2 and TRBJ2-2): EPEVTQTPSHQVTQMGQEVILRCVPISNHLYFYWYRQILGQKVEFLVSFYNNEISEKSEIFDDQFSVERPDGSNFTLKIRSTKLEDSAMYFCASSDPGELFFGEGSRLTVL.

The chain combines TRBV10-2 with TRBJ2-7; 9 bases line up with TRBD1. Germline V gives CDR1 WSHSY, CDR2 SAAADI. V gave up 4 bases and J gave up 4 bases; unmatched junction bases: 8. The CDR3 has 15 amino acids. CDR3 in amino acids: CASSALGQGGYEQYF. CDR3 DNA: TGCGCCAGCAGTGCCCTGGGACAGGGAGGATACGAGCAGTACTTC.

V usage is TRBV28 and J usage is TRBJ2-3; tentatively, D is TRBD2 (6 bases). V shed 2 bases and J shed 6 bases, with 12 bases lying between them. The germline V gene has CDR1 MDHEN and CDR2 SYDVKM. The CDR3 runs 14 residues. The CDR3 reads CASSLRRGRDTQYF. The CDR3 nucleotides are TGTGCCAGCAGTTTACGGCGGGGAAGGGATACGCAGTATTTT.

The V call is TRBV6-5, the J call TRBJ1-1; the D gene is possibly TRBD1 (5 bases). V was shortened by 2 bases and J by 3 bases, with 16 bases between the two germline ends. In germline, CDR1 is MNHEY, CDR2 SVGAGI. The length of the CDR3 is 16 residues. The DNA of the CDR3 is TGTGCCAGCAGTTACGCCCGGGGGGGAGTTGACACTGAAGCTTTCTTT. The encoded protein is CASSYARGGVDTEAFF.

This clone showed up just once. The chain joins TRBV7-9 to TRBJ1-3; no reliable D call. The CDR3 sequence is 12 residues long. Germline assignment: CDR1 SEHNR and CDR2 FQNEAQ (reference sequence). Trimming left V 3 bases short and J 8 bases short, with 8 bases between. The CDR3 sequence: CASSFEADTIYF. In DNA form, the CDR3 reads TGTGCCAGCAGCTTCGAGGCGGACACCATATATTTT.

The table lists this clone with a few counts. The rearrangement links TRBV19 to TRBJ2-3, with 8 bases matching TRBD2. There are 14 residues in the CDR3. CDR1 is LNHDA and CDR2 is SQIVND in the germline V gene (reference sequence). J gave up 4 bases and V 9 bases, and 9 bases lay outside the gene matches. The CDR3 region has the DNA TGTGCCAGCGGTGAACGGGGGGGGTCAGATACGCAGTATTTT. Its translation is CASGERGGSDTQYF.

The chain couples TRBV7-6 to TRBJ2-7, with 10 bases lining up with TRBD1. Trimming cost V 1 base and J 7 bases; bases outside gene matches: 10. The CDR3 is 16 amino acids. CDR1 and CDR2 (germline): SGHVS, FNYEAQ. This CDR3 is CASSLEGGQGPREQYF. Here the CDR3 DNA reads TGTGCCAGCAGCTTAGAGGGGGGACAGGGGCCGCGTGAGCAGTACTTC.

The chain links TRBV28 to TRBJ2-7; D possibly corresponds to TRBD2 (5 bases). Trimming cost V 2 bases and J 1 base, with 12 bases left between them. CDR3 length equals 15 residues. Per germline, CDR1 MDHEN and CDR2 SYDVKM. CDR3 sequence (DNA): TGTGCCAGCAGTTTAGATGGACGGGAATCCTACGAGCAGTACTTC. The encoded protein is CASSLDGRESYEQYF.